This is a list of T cell receptor beta chains from one sample in a study of PD-1 blockade in classical Hodgkin lymphoma. Produced via immunoSEQ multiplex PCR; TCRdb's table is partial and in-frame only. The sample includes fewer than 90,000 clones, around 90% of them seen just once. The material sequenced was peripheral blood mononuclear cells (PBMCs), taken at baseline. Receptor source: a human donor with classical Hodgkin lymphoma. Each CDR3 is given with its conserved first and last residue. The D gene is left open where the match is weak. Clone size is given for some rows only: seen once, a few or many times, or a class if the clone is expanded.

TRBV2,14,NA,NA,TRBJ1-3,TGTGCCAGCATTCTGAATGCCGGGGGAAACACCATATATTTT,CASILNAGGNTIYF
TRBV28,14,NA,NA,TRBJ2-1,TGTGCCAGCCACCCAGCGGGTAACTACAATGAGCAGTTCTTC,CASHPAGNYNEQFF
TRBV7-9,16,TRBD2,once,TRBJ2-1,TGTGCCAGCAGCTCTCGTCCGGGACTAGAAATCAAGGAGCAGTTCTTC,CASSSRPGLEIKEQFF
TRBV2,13,NA,once,TRBJ2-7,TGTGCCAGCAGTGGCCGGGACCGATACGAGCAGTACTTC,CASSGRDRYEQYF
TRBV18,17,NA,NA,TRBJ2-2,TGTGCCAGCTCTGCTGTTCTCGTTGGGCCGAACACCGGGGAGCTGTTTTTT,CASSAVLVGPNTGELFF
TRBV4-3,17,TRBD2,NA,TRBJ2-1,TGCGCCAGCAGCCAAGAGGTCGGAACTAGCGGACTCAATGAGCAGTTCTTC,CASSQEVGTSGLNEQFF
TRBV30,13,NA,NA,TRBJ1-2,TGTGCGTTTGGACAAGAGGCTTTCTATGGCTACACCTTC,CAFGQEAFYGYTF
TRBV18,14,NA,NA,TRBJ2-7,TGTGCCAGCTCACCACCCGGGAGCACCCACGAGCAGTACTTC,CASSPPGSTHEQYF
TRBV7-2,10,NA,once,TRBJ2-7,TGTGCCAGCAGCATGTACGAGCAGTACTTC,CASSMYEQYF
TRBV6-5,16,TRBD2,NA,TRBJ2-3,TGTGCCAGCAGTTACTCAGGACTAGCCCGGGGAGATACGCAGTATTTT,CASSYSGLARGDTQYF
TRBV27,14,NA,NA,TRBJ2-2,TGTGCCAGCAGTTCGCCGGGTCGGCGTGGGGAGCTGTTTTTT,CASSSPGRRGELFF
TRBV25-1,17,NA,NA,TRBJ2-1,TGTGCCAGCAGTGAACTTAGAGCGGGCAACTCCTACAATGAGCAGTTCTTC,CASSELRAGNSYNEQFF
TRBV5-1,15,TRBD2,many,TRBJ2-2,TGCGCCAGCAGCGTGGCGGGAGGGACCACCGGGGAGCTGTTTTTT,CASSVAGGTTGELFF
TRBV28,15,NA,once,TRBJ2-6,TGTGCCAGCAGTTTAGGGGGAACTGGGGCCAACGTCCTGACTTTC,CASSLGGTGANVLTF
TRBV29-1,13,NA,NA,TRBJ1-1,TGCAGCGGAAAAACAGGGAGCGGACCTGAAGCTTTCTTT,CSGKTGSGPEAFF
TRBV6-4,17,NA,NA,TRBJ2-1,TGTGCCAGCAGTGACTCAAGGTCCGGCGGGACCTTCAATGAGCAGTTCTTC,CASSDSRSGGTFNEQFF
TRBV28,14,TRBD1,NA,TRBJ2-3,TGTGCCACCCGCCGACAGGGGCGCACAGATACGCAGTATTTT,CATRRQGRTDTQYF
TRBV5-8,13,TRBD1,NA,TRBJ2-1,TGTGCCAGCAGCCCGGACAGGTTCCATGAGCAGTTCTTC,CASSPDRFHEQFF
TRBV11-2,13,NA,NA,TRBJ1-1,TGTGCCAGCAGCGCCGGGACGAAGACTGAAGCTTTCTTT,CASSAGTKTEAFF
TRBV28,15,NA,NA,TRBJ1-5,TGTGCCAGCAGTTTATTGACCGTCTCAAGACAGCCCCAGCATTTT,CASSLLTVSRQPQHF
TRBV10-3,13,NA,NA,TRBJ2-1,TGTGCCAACAGGGTACACATCTACAATGAGCAGTTCTTC,CANRVHIYNEQFF
TRBV7-9,12,NA,NA,TRBJ1-1,TGTGCCAGCAGCGACCCTCGGGGGGGGAATCTCTTT,CASSDPRGGNLF
TRBV14,14,TRBD2,NA,TRBJ2-3,TGTGCCAGCAGCCGAACTAGCGGGAGATATGAGCAGTATTTT,CASSRTSGRYEQYF
TRBV5-1,13,NA,NA,TRBJ1-2,TGCGCCAGCAGCTTGGACGGGGACTATGGCTACACCTTC,CASSLDGDYGYTF
TRBV18,15,NA,NA,TRBJ1-1,TGTGCCAGCAAAGAAATCTTCGGTTTGGAGATTGAAGCTTTCTTT,CASKEIFGLEIEAFF
TRBV14,15,NA,few,TRBJ1-2,TGTGCCAGCAGCCCCACGAGGGGCGGACCCTATGGCTACACCTTC,CASSPTRGGPYGYTF